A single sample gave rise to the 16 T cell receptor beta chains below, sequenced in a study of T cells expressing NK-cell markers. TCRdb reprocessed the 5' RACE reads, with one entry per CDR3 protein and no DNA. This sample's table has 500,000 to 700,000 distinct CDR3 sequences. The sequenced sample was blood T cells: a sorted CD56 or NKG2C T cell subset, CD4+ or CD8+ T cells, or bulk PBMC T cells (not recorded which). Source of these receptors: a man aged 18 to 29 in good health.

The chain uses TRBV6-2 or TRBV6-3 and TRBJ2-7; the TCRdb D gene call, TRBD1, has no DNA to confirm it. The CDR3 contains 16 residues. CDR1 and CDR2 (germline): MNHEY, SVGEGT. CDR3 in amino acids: CASSYSTGRGAYEQYF.

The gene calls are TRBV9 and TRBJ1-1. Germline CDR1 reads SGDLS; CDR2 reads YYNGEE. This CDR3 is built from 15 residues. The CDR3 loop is CASSPVVAGNTEAFF.

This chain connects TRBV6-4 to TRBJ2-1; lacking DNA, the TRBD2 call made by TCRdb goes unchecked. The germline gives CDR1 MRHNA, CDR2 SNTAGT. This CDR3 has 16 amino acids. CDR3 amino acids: CASSDSARSSYNEQFF.

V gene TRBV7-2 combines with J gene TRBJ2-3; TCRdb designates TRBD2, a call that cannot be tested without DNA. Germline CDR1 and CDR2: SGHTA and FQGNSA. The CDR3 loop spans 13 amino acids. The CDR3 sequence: CASSPTLGRTQYF.

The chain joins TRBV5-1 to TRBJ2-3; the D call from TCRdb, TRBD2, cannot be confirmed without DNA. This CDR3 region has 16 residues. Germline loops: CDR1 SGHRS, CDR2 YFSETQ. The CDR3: CASSAGDYHSTDTQYF.

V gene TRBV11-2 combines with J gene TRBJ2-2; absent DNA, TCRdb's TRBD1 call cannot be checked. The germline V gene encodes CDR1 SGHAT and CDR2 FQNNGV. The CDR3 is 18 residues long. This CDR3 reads CASSLLPRGPLNTGELFF.

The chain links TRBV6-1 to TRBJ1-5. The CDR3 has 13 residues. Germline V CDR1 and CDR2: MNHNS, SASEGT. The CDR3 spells CASSEFLRQPQHF.

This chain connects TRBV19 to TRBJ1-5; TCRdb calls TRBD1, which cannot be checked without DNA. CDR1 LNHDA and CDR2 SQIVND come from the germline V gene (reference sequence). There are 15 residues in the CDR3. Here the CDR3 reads CASSSGGGGNQPQHF.

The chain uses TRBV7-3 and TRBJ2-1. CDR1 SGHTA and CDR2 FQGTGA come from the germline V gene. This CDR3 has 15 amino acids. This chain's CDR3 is CASSFRPNSYNEQFF.

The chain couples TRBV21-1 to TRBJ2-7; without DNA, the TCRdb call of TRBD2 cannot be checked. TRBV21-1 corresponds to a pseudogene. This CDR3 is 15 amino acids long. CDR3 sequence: CASSKALAGTYEQYF.

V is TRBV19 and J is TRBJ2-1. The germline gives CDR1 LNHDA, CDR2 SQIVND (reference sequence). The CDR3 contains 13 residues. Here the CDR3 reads CASSMRRINEQFF.

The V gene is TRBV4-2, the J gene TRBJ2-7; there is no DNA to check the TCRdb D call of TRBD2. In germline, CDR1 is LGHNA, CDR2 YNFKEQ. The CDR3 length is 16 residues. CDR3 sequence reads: CASSQATGTRLHEQYF.

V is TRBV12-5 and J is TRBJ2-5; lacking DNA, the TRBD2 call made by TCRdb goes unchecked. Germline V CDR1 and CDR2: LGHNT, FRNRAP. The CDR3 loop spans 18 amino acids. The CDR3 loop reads CASGPPRTTSGIRETQYF.

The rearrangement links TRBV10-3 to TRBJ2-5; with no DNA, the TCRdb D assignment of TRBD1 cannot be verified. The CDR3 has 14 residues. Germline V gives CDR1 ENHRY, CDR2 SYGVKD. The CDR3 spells CAISEVQGEETQYF.

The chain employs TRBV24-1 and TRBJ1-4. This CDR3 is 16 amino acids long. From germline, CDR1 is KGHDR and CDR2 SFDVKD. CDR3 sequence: CATSDSRTVGREKLFF.

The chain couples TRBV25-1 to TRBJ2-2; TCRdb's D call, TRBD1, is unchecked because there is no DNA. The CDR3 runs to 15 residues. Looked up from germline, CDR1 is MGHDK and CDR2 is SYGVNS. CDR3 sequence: CASSELQGDTGELFF.